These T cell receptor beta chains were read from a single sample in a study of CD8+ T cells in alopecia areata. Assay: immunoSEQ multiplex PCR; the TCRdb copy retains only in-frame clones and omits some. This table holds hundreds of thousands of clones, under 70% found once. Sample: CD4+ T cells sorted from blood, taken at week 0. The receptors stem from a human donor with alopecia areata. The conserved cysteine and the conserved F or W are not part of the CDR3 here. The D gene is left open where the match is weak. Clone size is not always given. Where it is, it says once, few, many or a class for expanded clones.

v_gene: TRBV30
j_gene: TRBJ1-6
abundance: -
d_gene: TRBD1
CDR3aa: AYRQGGNSPLH

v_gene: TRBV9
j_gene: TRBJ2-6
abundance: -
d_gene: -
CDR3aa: ASSSYRASSGANVLT

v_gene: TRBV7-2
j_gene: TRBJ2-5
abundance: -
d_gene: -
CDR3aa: ASNGLY

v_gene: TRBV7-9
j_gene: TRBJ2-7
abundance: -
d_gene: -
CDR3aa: AIYESRGPGRSYEQY

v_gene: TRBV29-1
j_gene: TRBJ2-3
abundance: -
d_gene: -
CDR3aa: SVTGHPKKDTQY

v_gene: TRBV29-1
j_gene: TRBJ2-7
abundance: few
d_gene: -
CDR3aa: SVDRGYEQY

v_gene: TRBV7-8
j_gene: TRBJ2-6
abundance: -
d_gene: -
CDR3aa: ASRARDRASGGTNVLT

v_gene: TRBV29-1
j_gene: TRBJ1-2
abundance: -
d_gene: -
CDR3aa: SVGADRFSYT

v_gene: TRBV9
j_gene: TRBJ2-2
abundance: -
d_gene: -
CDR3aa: ASSVVPGVNTGELF

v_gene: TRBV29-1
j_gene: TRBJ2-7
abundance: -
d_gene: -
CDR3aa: SVARGPNYEQY

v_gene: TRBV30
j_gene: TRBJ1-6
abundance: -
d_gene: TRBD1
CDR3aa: AWLPGQGDSPLH

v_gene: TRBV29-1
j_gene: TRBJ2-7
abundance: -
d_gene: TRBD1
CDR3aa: SSGQGDEQY

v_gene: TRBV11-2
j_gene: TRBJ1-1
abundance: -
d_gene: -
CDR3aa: ASSLVGNTEAF

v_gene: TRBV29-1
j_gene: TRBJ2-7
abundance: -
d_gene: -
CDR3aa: SGLDTSYEQY

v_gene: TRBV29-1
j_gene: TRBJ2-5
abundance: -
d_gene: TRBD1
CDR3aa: SVEDRPGTQY

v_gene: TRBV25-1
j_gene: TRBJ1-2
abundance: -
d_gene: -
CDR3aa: ASRHPGPQGGYT

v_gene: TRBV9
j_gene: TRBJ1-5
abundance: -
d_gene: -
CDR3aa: ASSVVPQH

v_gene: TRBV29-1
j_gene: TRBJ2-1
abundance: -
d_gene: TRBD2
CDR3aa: SVTQLAGGVGEQF

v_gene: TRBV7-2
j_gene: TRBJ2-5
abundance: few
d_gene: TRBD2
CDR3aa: ASSPGTSGGYQETQY

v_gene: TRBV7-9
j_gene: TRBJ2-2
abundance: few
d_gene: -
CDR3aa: ASSGLGGAGELF

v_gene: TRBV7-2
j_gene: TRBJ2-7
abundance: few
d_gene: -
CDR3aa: ASSSGTHRGEQY

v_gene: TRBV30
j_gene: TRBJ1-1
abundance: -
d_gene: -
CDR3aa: AWMNLAGWTEAF

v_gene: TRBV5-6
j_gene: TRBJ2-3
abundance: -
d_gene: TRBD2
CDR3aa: ASRNLAGPDTQY

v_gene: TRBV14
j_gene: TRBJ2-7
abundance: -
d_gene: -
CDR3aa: ASSLVRTTISYEQY

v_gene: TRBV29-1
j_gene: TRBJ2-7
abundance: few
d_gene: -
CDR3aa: SVVQPGYEQY

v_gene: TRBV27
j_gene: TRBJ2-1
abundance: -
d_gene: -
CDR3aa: ASTVRRGLSQF

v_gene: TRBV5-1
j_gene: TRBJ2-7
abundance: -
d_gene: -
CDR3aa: ASSLDGPYEQY

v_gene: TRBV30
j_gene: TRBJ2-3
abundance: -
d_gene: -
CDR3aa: AWSTSPDTQY

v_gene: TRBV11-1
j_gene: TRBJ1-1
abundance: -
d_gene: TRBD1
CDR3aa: ASSLNRGEAF

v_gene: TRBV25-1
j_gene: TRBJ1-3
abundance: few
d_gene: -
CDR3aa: ASSGPGIFSGNTIY

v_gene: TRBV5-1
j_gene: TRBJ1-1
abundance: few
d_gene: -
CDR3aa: ASSLEDRGAF

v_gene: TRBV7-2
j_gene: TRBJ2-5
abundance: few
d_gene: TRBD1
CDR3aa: ASSTGVIETQY

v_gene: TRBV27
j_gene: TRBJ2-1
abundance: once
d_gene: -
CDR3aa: ASSQGTEQF

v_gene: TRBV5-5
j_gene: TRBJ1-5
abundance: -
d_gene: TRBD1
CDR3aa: ASSLGAGGQPQH

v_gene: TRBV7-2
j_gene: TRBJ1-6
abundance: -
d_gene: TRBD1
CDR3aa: ASSFGQVLSPLH

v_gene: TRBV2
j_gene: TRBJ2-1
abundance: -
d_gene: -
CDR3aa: ASSVQGNEQF

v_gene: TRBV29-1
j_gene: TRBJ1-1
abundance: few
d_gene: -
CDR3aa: SALNTEAF

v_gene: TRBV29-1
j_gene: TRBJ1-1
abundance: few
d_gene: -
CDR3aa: SVDSSLNTEAF

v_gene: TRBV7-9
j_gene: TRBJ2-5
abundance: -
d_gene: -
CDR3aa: ASSPPEETQY

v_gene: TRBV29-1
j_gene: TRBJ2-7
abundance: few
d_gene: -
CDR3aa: SVDVGSGEQY

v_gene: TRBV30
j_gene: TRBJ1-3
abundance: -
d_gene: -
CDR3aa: AWSSQALGNTIY

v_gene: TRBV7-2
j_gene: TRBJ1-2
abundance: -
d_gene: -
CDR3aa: ASSLYQYGYT

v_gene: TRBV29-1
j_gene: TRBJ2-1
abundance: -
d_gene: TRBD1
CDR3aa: SHRGTGGPFAPYNEQF

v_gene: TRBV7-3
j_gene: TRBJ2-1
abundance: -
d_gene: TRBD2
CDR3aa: ASSSGLAGDNEQF

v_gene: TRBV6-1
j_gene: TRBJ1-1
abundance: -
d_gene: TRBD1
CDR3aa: ASSAQGQGTEAF

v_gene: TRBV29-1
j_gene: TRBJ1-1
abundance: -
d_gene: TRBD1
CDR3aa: SVGTGGVNTEAF

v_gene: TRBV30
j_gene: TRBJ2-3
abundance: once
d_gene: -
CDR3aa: AWSPGSDTQY

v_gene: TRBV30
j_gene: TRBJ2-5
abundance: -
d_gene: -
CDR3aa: AWSGGPAETQY

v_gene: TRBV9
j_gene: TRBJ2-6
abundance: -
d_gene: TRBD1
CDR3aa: ASSVDRGRGGANVLT

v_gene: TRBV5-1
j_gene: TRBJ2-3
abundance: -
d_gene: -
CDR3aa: ASSFDSRTDTQY

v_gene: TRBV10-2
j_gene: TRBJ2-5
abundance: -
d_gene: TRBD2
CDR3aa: ASTSTSGGETQY

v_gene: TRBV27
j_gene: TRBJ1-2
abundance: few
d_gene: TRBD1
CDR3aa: ASSLTGSYGYT

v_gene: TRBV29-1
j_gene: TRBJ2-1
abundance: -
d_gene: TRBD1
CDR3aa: SVQTGMNEQF